This paragraph covers one T cell receptor (beta chain) sequence. CDR1 is SGHRS and CDR2 is YFSETQ in the germline V gene. V was trimmed by 0 bases and J by 3 bases, leaving 9 bases between them. CDR3 length: 14 residues. This entry is derived from a study of blood T cell repertoires in COVID-19. TCRdb's copy holds only in-frame clones and misses some; the assay was immunoSEQ multiplex PCR. The sample lists 250,000 to 300,000 clones; 80% to 90% were seen once. Patients from Seattle were sampled longitudinally, starting during active infection. Sequencing used peripheral blood. The clonotype comes from a woman aged 70-85 years with COVID-19, enrolled during active disease. V usage is TRBV5-1 and J usage is TRBJ1-1; the D gene is possibly TRBD1 (6 bases). CDR3 nucleotide sequence: TGCGCCAGCAGCTTGGGACAGGCCGACACTGAAGCTTTCTTT. This encodes CASSLGQADTEAFF.